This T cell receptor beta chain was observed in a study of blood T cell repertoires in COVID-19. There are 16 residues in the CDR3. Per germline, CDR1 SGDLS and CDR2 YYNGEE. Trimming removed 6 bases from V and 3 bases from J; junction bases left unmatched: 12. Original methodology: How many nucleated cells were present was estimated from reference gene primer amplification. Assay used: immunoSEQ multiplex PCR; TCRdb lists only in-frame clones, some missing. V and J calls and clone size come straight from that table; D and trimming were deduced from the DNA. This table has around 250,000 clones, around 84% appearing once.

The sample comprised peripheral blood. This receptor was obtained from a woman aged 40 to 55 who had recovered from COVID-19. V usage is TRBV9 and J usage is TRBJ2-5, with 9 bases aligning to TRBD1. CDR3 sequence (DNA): TGTGCCAGCACTATCGGACTGGGACAGGGTAAAGAGACCCAGTACTTC. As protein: CASTIGLGQGKETQYF.